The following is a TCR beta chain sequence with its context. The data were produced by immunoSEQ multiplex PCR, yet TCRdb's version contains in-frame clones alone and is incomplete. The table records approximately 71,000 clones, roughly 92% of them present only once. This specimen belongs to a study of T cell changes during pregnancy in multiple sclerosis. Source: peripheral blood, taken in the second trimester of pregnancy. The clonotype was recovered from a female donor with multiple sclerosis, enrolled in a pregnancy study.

CDR3 nucleotide sequence: TGTGCCACCAGCAGAGGGGCCTCAGGGGGTGTATCGTACTTC. Translated: CATSRGASGGVSYF. The V call is TRBV15, the J call TRBJ2-7; 7 bases line up with TRBD1. Losses at the gene ends were 1 base for V and 12 bases for J; bases not matched to a gene: 12. This CDR3 comprises 14 residues. Germline values: CDR1 LNHNV, CDR2 YYDKDF (reference sequence).